The present entry profiles one TCR beta chain with its context. Its target is not known. J was trimmed by 5 bases and V by 5 bases; bases with no gene match: 6. Germline CDR1 and CDR2: SGHTA and FQGNSA. This CDR3 comprises 15 residues. HIV-negative, healthy adults without recent acute infections or vaccinations were the donors. Naive CD45RA+ and memory CD45RA-negative subsets were split from CD4+ cells. Clones were sequenced by immunoSEQ multiplex PCR, and TCRdb holds only the in-frame ones, with some missing. Of fewer than 3 million clones listed, around 90% are singletons. The data originate from a study of shared clonotypes between healthy human individuals. Study-wide results and limits: Sorted-subset sequencing was shown by rarefaction to be incomplete despite large depth. Apart from blood, nothing was sampled; tissue repertoires likely differ.

V gene TRBV7-2 combines with J gene TRBJ2-7; 13 nucleotides agree with TRBD2. This clonotype was obtained from a man aged 18 to 29 in good health. Some clones in this sample may be carry-over from other donors' samples. The sample was naive CD4+ T cells from PBMCs. Documented subset: CD45RA+ positively selected. The CDR3 nucleotides read TGTGCCAGCAGCACCCGGACTAGCGGGAGCAACGAGCAGTACTTC. This encodes CASSTRTSGSNEQYF.